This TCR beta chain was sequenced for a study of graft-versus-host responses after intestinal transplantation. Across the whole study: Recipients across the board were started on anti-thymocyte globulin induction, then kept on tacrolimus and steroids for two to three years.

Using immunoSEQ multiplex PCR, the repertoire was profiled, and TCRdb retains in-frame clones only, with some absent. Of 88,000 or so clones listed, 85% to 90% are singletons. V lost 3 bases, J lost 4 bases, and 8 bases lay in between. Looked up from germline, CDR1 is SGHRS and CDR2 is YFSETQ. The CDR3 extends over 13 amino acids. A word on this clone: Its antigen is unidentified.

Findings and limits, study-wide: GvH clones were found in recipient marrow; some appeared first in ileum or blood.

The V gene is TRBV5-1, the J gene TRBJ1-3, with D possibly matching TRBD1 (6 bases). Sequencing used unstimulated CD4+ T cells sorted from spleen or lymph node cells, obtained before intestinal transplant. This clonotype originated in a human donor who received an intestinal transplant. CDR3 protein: CASSSDRGNTIYF. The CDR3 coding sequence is TGCGCCAGCAGCTCGGACAGAGGAAACACCATATATTTT.